This TCR beta chain was identified during a study of T cell changes during pregnancy in multiple sclerosis. Libraries were prepared by immunoSEQ multiplex PCR; TCRdb keeps only in-frame clonotypes and omits some of them. There are just under 65,000 clones in the sample; around 92% occur only once, and approximately 1.5% lies in the top ten. This clone was counted a few times. Germline V gene lookup returns CDR1 SEHNR and CDR2 FQNEAQ (reference sequence). The CDR3 covers 13 residues. Trimming left V 1 base short and J 6 bases short, with 9 bases between. Material: peripheral blood, obtained after pregnancy. The receptor was isolated from a female donor in good health, enrolled as a control in a pregnancy study. V is TRBV7-9 and J is TRBJ1-1; D gene uncertain. The CDR3 DNA reads TGTGCCAGCAGCTTAGGAACTTCGCCTGAAGCTTTCTTT. As protein: CASSLGTSPEAFF.